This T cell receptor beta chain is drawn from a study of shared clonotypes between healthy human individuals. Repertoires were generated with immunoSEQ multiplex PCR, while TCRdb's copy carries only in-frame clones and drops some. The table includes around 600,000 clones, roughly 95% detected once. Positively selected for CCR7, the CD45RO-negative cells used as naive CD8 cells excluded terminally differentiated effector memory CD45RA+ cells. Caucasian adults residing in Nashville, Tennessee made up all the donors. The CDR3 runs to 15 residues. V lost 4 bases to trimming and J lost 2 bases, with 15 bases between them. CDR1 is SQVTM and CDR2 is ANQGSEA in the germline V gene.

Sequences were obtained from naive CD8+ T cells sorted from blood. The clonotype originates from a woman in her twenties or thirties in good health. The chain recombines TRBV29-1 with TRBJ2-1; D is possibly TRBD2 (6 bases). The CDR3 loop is CSVVGGTGAYNEQFF. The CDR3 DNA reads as TGCAGCGTTGTAGGAGGGACCGGAGCCTACAATGAGCAGTTCTTC.